A single sample gave rise to the 31 T cell receptor beta chains below, sequenced in a study of OX40 agonist ivuxolimab in advanced cancers. Only in-frame clones appear in the TCRdb table, and some are missing; sequencing was by immunoSEQ multiplex PCR. The table includes some 98,000 clones, 90% to 95% detected once. Sample: CD4+ or CD8+ T cells sorted from blood, taken in a trial of the OX40 agonist ivuxolimab. The source of these receptors is an adult with an advanced solid tumor such as melanoma, head and neck, liver or kidney cancer.

The chain has TRBV18 and TRBJ2-3; 14 nucleotides match TRBD2. V dropped 1 base and J dropped 4; count of bases not matched to a gene: 4. In germline, CDR1 is KGHSH, CDR2 LQKENI. The CDR3 runs 17 residues. The CDR3 is CASSPRLAGGMADTQYF. The CDR3 region has the DNA TGTGCCAGCTCACCACGACTAGCGGGAGGGATGGCAGATACGCAGTATTTT.

There are a few counts of this clone. V usage is TRBV27 and J usage is TRBJ1-1, with D hard to call. This CDR3 spans 14 amino acids. The germline V gene encodes CDR1 MNHEY and CDR2 SMNVEV (reference sequence). Between the trimmed V and J ends, which lost 3 bases and 0 bases, there was a span of 8 bases. The CDR3 DNA reads TGTGCCAGCAGTTTGGGGATCATGAACACTGAAGCTTTCTTT. Translation: CASSLGIMNTEAFF.

The chain uses TRBV7-6 and TRBJ2-3, with no clear D. The V and J ends lost 5 bases and 2 bases respectively, with 5 bases between them. The germline V gene has CDR1 SGHVS and CDR2 FNYEAQ. The CDR3 contains 12 residues. The DNA of the CDR3 is TGTGCCAGCAGCCATAACACAGATACGCAGTATTTT. As protein: CASSHNTDTQYF.

The rearrangement joins TRBV28 to TRBJ2-3; TRBD2 aligns across 10 bases. The CDR3 has 16 residues. Germline CDR1 MDHEN, CDR2 SYDVKM. Trimming removed 6 bases from V and 0 bases from J; junction bases left unmatched: 6. The CDR3 protein is CASSLPGLASTDTQYF. DNA of the CDR3: TGTGCCAGCAGCCTACCGGGACTAGCGAGCACAGATACGCAGTATTTT.

Remarks on this clone: The junction shows a germline mismatch at one end, possibly a read error. The V gene is TRBV6-1, the J gene TRBJ2-1; 10 bases map to TRBD2. From germline, CDR1 is MNHNS and CDR2 SASEGT. The CDR3 consists of 16 residues. The CDR3 spells CASREAGGRVRNEQFF. The CDR3 region has the DNA TGTGCCAGCAGGGAAGCGGGAGGGCGGGTGAGAAATGAGCAGTTCTTC.

The chain combines TRBV5-6 with TRBJ2-3; 7 nucleotides align to TRBD1. Per the germline V gene, CDR1 is SGHDT and CDR2 is YYEEEE. Trimming cost V 0 bases and J 4 bases; bases outside gene matches: 2. The CDR3 has 14 amino acids. CDR3 loop: CASSLGDSADTQYF. In DNA, the CDR3 is TGTGCCAGCAGCTTGGGGGACAGCGCAGATACGCAGTATTTT.

A remark on this clone: This same CDR3 is encoded by further DNA sequences in the sample. The genes are TRBV7-3 and TRBJ2-1, with 9 bases that match TRBD2. V lost 1 base to trimming and J lost 6 bases; unmatched junction nucleotides: 1. The CDR3 has 14 residues. CDR1 is SGHTA and CDR2 is FQGTGA in the germline V gene. CDR3 sequence (DNA): TGTGCCAGCAGCTTAAGCGGGAGGGGCAATGAGCAGTTCTTC. It translates to CASSLSGRGNEQFF.

DNA of the CDR3: TGTGCCAGCACGTGGGGGTGGGGGACAACAACGAGAATATACTATGGCTACACCTTC. It is translated as CASTWGWGTTTRIYYGYTF. The chain recombines TRBV28 with TRBJ1-2, with D perhaps TRBD1 (6 bases). The CDR3 length is 19 residues. V shed 7 bases and J shed 3 bases, with 30 bases lying between them. CDR1 is MDHEN and CDR2 is SYDVKM in the germline V gene.

The CDR3 DNA is TGTGCCACTGGGGGAGGGCCGAGGCAAGAGACCCAGTACTTC. It encodes CATGGGPRQETQYF. The J gene is TRBJ2-5, the V gene TRBV15, with TRBD2 matching over 7 bases. The CDR3 runs 14 residues. Germline CDR1 and CDR2: LNHNV and YYDKDF (reference sequence). V shed 9 bases, J shed 2 bases, and the junction held 9 bases outside the gene matches.

This chain joins TRBV19 and TRBJ2-1; 13 bases map to TRBD2. Trimming cost V 2 bases and J 8 bases; bases outside gene matches: 6. Germline CDR1 LNHDA, CDR2 SQIVND (reference sequence). This CDR3 region has 16 residues. Here the CDR3 reads CASSITGLAGSHEQFF. CDR3 sequence (DNA): TGTGCCAGTAGTATAACGGGACTAGCGGGAAGCCATGAGCAGTTCTTC. The full variable domain, with the rest looked up from reference TRBV19 and TRBJ2-1, is DGGITQSPKYLFRKEGQNVTLSCEQNLNHDAMYWYRQDPGQGLRLIYYSQIVNDFQKGDIAEGYSVSREKKESFPLTVTSAQKNPTAFYLCASSITGLAGSHEQFFGPGTRLTVL.

A single count supports this clone. The chain is built from TRBV28 and TRBJ2-1; D tentatively fits TRBD1 or TRBD2 (6 bases each). From germline, CDR1 is MDHEN and CDR2 SYDVKM. The CDR3 is 15 amino acids. The V and J ends lost 1 base and 4 bases respectively, with 11 bases between them. The CDR3 loop is CASSLSQGTYNEQFF. As DNA, the CDR3 is TGTGCCAGCAGTTTATCGCAGGGGACTTACAATGAGCAGTTCTTC.

The CDR3 reads CASSHRGPNTDTQYF. The CDR3 region has the DNA TGCGCCAGCAGCCACAGGGGGCCTAACACAGATACGCAGTATTTT. The chain couples TRBV5-1 to TRBJ2-3, with TRBD1 identical over 9 bases. V was clipped by 4 bases and J by 2 bases; unmatched bases: 5. The CDR3 spans 15 residues. Germline CDR1 is SGHRS and CDR2 is YFSETQ.

This clone came up once. This chain uses TRBV7-8 with TRBJ2-1, with 7 bases identical to TRBD2. V lost 4 bases, J lost 0 bases, and 3 bases stayed unmatched. The germline V gene has CDR1 SGHVS and CDR2 FQNEAQ. CDR3 size: 15 residues. The CDR3 bases are TGTGCCAGCAGCTCAGCGGGAAACTCCTACAATGAGCAGTTCTTC. The encoded protein is CASSSAGNSYNEQFF.

This chain links TRBV5-6 with TRBJ2-3; D uncertain. The CDR3 covers 16 residues. V lost 4 bases, J lost 4 bases, and 19 bases lay in between. The germline CDR1 and CDR2 sequences are SGHDT and YYEEEE. The CDR3: CASSQGWRHRADTQYF. The CDR3, as DNA: TGTGCCAGCAGCCAAGGGTGGCGGCATCGGGCAGATACGCAGTATTTT.

The genes are TRBV28 and TRBJ2-6; D is possibly TRBD2 (7 bases). V lost 5 bases and J lost 1, with 12 bases in between. Germline loops: CDR1 MDHEN, CDR2 SYDVKM. The CDR3 length is 16 residues. CDR3 DNA sequence: TGTGCCAGCAGTGCGGGGGCAAGGTCTGGGGCCAACGTCCTGACTTTC. Residues: CASSAGARSGANVLTF.

The genes are TRBV5-1 and TRBJ2-3, with 8 bases lining up with TRBD2. The ends lost 3 bases at V and 2 bases at J; junction bases unmatched: 11. Germline values: CDR1 SGHRS, CDR2 YFSETQ. The CDR3 extends over 17 amino acids. CDR3 region: CASSSRTTSVLTDTQYF. Here the CDR3 DNA reads TGCGCCAGCAGCTCCCGTACGACTAGCGTGCTCACAGATACGCAGTATTTT.

This clone appeared once. A read error is the likely source, as a far larger clone sits one nucleotide away. The genes are TRBV6-5 and TRBJ2-1, with D uncertain. Trimming left V 6 bases short and J 3 bases short, with 3 bases between. Germline V CDR1 and CDR2: MNHEY, SVGAGI. The CDR3 is made up of 11 amino acids. CDR3 in amino acids: CASRDYNEQFF. CDR3 nucleotide sequence: TGTGCCAGCAGAGACTACAATGAGCAGTTCTTC.

The chain couples TRBV9 to TRBJ1-5; D not resolved. The germline gives CDR1 SGDLS, CDR2 YYNGEE. CDR3 length equals 14 residues. V was pared by 4 bases and J by 0 bases, with 8 bases between. CDR3 amino acids: CASSISDSNQPQHF. The CDR3 nucleotides are TGTGCCAGCAGCATTAGTGATAGCAATCAGCCCCAGCATTTT.

The chain couples TRBV14 to TRBJ2-1; D is ambiguous. The CDR3 totals 14 residues. V was clipped by 3 bases and J by 6 bases, with 12 bases between them. Per germline, CDR1 SGHDN and CDR2 FVKESK. The CDR3: CASSQGWGVNEQFF. The CDR3 bases are TGTGCCAGCAGCCAGGGATGGGGTGTCAATGAGCAGTTCTTC.

The chain links TRBV5-6 to TRBJ2-1; D gene unclear. CDR1 is SGHDT and CDR2 is YYEEEE in the germline V gene. There are 13 residues in the CDR3. Deletions cut 4 bases from V and 8 bases from J, with 13 bases between. In DNA form, the CDR3 reads TGTGCCAGCAGCCCTGGAGAGCGCGATGAGCAGTTCTTC. Protein sequence: CASSPGERDEQFF.

The chain combines TRBV7-6 with TRBJ1-1, with 7 bases fitting TRBD1. Germline loops: CDR1 SGHVS, CDR2 FNYEAQ. V trimming: 5 bases; J trimming: 4 bases; junction bases outside the gene matches: 13. CDR3 length: 16 amino acids. Here the CDR3 DNA reads TGTGCCAGCAGCCCCCTGGCAGGGGGAAAGGGCACTGAAGCTTTCTTT. Amino acids: CASSPLAGGKGTEAFF.

This sequence joins TRBV7-3 and TRBJ2-5; TRBD2 agrees at 11 bases. Germline lookup yields CDR1 SGHTA and CDR2 FQGTGA. The CDR3 length is 17 residues. The J segment lost 2 bases and the V segment lost 5 bases, leaving 10 bases of the junction unmatched. The CDR3 is CASSTLPGTSGQETQYF. The CDR3 DNA is TGTGCCAGCAGCACACTACCCGGGACTAGCGGACAAGAGACCCAGTACTTC.

The chain employs TRBV5-4 and TRBJ2-7; 10 bases are shared with TRBD2. The germline V gene encodes CDR1 SGHNT and CDR2 YYREEE (reference sequence). The J segment lost 5 bases and the V segment lost 0 bases, leaving 5 bases of the junction unmatched. The CDR3 consists of 15 residues. CDR3 residues: CASSLEASGSNEQYF. Written as DNA, the CDR3 is TGTGCCAGCAGCTTGGAGGCTAGCGGGAGCAACGAGCAGTACTTC.

The rearrangement uses TRBV19 and TRBJ2-1, with D tentatively TRBD2 (5 bases). The V and J ends lost 10 bases and 6 bases respectively, with 19 bases between them. Germline V gives CDR1 LNHDA, CDR2 SQIVND (reference sequence). The CDR3 is 14 amino acids. CDR3 protein: CATSAVSSGNEQFF. The CDR3, as DNA: TGTGCCACGTCAGCGGTCAGCTCCGGCAATGAGCAGTTCTTC.

The chain is built from TRBV28 and TRBJ2-3; 10 bases fit TRBD1. The CDR3 has 15 amino acids. V was pared by 4 bases and J by 4 bases, with 5 bases of the junction left unmatched. Germline-derived CDR1 and CDR2 are MDHEN and SYDVKM. Here the CDR3 reads CASSYWDRGADTQYF. The CDR3, as DNA: TGTGCCAGCAGTTATTGGGACAGGGGTGCAGATACGCAGTATTTT.

This chain connects TRBV27 to TRBJ2-3; no reliable D call. CDR1 MNHEY and CDR2 SMNVEV come from the germline V gene (reference sequence). V was cut by 6 bases and J by 2 bases, with 12 bases left in between. This CDR3 has 14 amino acids. Here the CDR3 DNA reads TGTGCCAGCAGGATTAAAAAGACCACAGATACGCAGTATTTT. As protein: CASRIKKTTDTQYF.

CDR3 nucleotide sequence: TGTGCCAGCACTCCCGCTGGTTCCTACAATGAGCAGTTCTTC. Its protein is CASTPAGSYNEQFF. The V and J genes are TRBV28 and TRBJ2-1; D not resolved. This CDR3 has 14 amino acids. V was shortened by 7 bases and J by 1 base, with 11 bases between the two germline ends. Germline CDR1 is MDHEN and CDR2 is SYDVKM.

V and J are TRBV7-3 and TRBJ1-1; the match to TRBD1 covers 11 bases. CDR1 and CDR2 (germline): SGHTA, FQGTGA. V trimming: 8 bases; J trimming: 4 bases; junction bases outside the gene matches: 12. This CDR3 region has 16 residues. CDR3 protein: CASRVSGTGGITEAFF. As DNA, the CDR3 is TGTGCCAGCCGAGTATCAGGGACAGGGGGAATCACTGAAGCTTTCTTT.

The genes are TRBV27 and TRBJ2-1; weak D call: TRBD1 (6 bases). The V end was cut by 5 bases, the J end by 0 bases, with 17 bases between. The CDR3 contains 17 residues. Per germline, CDR1 MNHEY and CDR2 SMNVEV (reference sequence). This chain's CDR3 is CASSVWGHRSSYNEQFF. The DNA for the CDR3 is TGTGCCAGCAGTGTCTGGGGGCACCGAAGCTCCTACAATGAGCAGTTCTTC.

The chain couples TRBV7-8 to TRBJ1-2; tentatively, D is TRBD1 (5 bases). There are 14 residues in the CDR3. Trimming removed 5 bases from V and 7 bases from J, with 17 bases in between. In germline, CDR1 is SGHVS, CDR2 FQNEAQ. DNA of the CDR3: TGTGCCAGCAGCCGAAATACAGGAAGCGGTGGCTACACCTTC. Translated: CASSRNTGSGGYTF.

V and J are TRBV4-2 and TRBJ2-4; TRBD2 matches at 11 bases. The trim removed 0 bases at V and 6 bases at J, leaving 7 bases unmatched. The CDR3 has 17 amino acids. Germline V gene data show CDR1 as LGHNA and CDR2 as YNFKEQ. CDR3 sequence reads: CASSQEPPTSGRNIQYF. CDR3 DNA: TGTGCCAGCAGCCAAGAGCCCCCCACTAGCGGGAGAAACATTCAGTACTTC.